These 13 T cell receptor beta chains share one sample of origin, sequenced in a study of blood T cell repertoires in COVID-19 (dated by TCRdb to 2020 to 2022). Libraries were made using the immunoSEQ multiplex PCR assay. Sourced from immuneACCESS, this table was stored by TCRdb with only in-frame sequences that have V and J called. A share of the clones is absent; for the studies checked, an unresolved V gene accounts for under half, and the remainder has no known explanation. The sample records a few hundred thousand clones, approximately 85% of which are singletons. Together, the top ten hold roughly 2% of the sample. What was sequenced was PBMCs or T cells enriched from blood (not recorded which). The origin of the receptors is a man under 40 who had recovered from COVID-19.

This clone was detected many times. The chain recombines TRBV27 with TRBJ1-2; TRBD1 is a possible D gene (6 bases). CDR1 and CDR2 (germline): MNHEY, SMNVEV (reference sequence). Trimming removed 6 bases at V and 4 bases at J, with 18 bases between. The CDR3 extends over 15 amino acids. The CDR3 reads CASSRSLGDTYGYTF. Written as DNA, the CDR3 is TGTGCCAGCAGCCGAAGCCTCGGGGACACCTATGGCTACACCTTC.

The rearrangement joins TRBV18 to TRBJ2-3; 12 nucleotides agree with TRBD2. The CDR3 length is 16 residues. Per germline, CDR1 KGHSH and CDR2 LQKENI. Losses at the gene ends were 4 bases for V and 4 bases for J; bases not matched to a gene: 6. The DNA of the CDR3 is TGTGCCAGCTCACGCAGACTAGCGGGGGACTCAGATACGCAGTATTTT. It translates to CASSRRLAGDSDTQYF.

This chain links TRBV5-1 with TRBJ1-2; TRBD1 agrees at 7 bases. From germline, CDR1 is SGHRS and CDR2 YFSETQ. The V and J ends lost 3 bases and 5 bases, in that order; junction bases with no gene match: 10. This CDR3 contains 15 residues. The CDR3 spells CASSSDPGQKYGYTF. The CDR3 coding sequence is TGCGCCAGCAGCTCAGATCCGGGACAGAAGTATGGCTACACCTTC.

The V and J genes are TRBV19 and TRBJ1-1; 8 bases are shared with TRBD1. Germline V CDR1 and CDR2: LNHDA, SQIVND (reference sequence). V shed 5 bases, J shed 1 base, and the junction held 3 bases outside the gene matches. There are 14 residues in the CDR3. The CDR3 region has the DNA TGTGCCAGTAGTGACAGGGGACCGAACACTGAAGCTTTCTTT. It translates to CASSDRGPNTEAFF.

A few counts support this clone. This chain joins TRBV2 and TRBJ1-5, with unresolved D. Germline V gene sequence: CDR1 SNHLY, CDR2 FYNNEI. V shed 3 bases and J shed 4 bases, with 4 bases lying between them. This CDR3 spans 12 amino acids. The CDR3 here is CASSDGNQPQHF. The CDR3 bases are TGTGCCAGCAGTGACGGGAATCAGCCCCAGCATTTT.

V and J are TRBV10-3 and TRBJ2-7, with 10 positions matching TRBD1. The junction had 2 bases not matched to a gene; V was cut back by 2 bases and J by 4 bases. Germline V lookup: CDR1 ENHRY, CDR2 SYGVKD. The CDR3 runs to 14 residues. The CDR3 DNA follows: TGTGCCATCAGTGAGCGGGACAGGGGATACGAGCAGTACTTC. This codes for CAISERDRGYEQYF.

In its sample, this clone was seen once. The CDR3 is CASSSTSGGGEQFF. CDR3 in DNA: TGTGCCAGCAGCTCGACTAGCGGGGGGGGTGAGCAGTTCTTC. The rearrangement uses TRBV11-3 and TRBJ2-1, with 14 bases identical to TRBD2. The CDR3 is 14 residues long. Per the germline V gene, CDR1 is SGHNT and CDR2 is YENEEA. V lost 4 bases, J lost 9 bases, and 2 bases stayed unmatched.

This chain links TRBV5-5 with TRBJ2-2; unclear D gene. CDR3 size: 16 residues. The germline V gene encodes CDR1 SGHKS and CDR2 YYEKEE (reference sequence). V was pared by 0 bases and J by 1 base, with 10 bases between. The CDR3 DNA sequence: TGTGCCAGCAGCTTGGGGGCCAGTTTGAACACCGGGGAGCTGTTTTTT. Amino acid sequence: CASSLGASLNTGELFF.

The chain has TRBV7-9 and TRBJ2-2; a possible D gene is TRBD2 (6 bases). From germline, CDR1 is SEHNR and CDR2 FQNEAQ (reference sequence). This CDR3 spans 17 amino acids. Deletions cut 4 bases from V and 1 base from J, with 16 bases between. The CDR3 DNA reads TGTGCCAGCAGCTACCTTGCCGGGGGATTGAACACCGGGGAGCTGTTTTTT. Translation gives CASSYLAGGLNTGELFF.

J is TRBJ1-6 and V is TRBV27, with D perhaps TRBD1 (6 bases). The CDR3 runs to 16 residues. Germline V gene sequence: CDR1 MNHEY, CDR2 SMNVEV (reference sequence). V was trimmed by 6 bases and J by 1 base, leaving 13 bases between them. CDR3 amino acids: CASRPQGRSYNSPLHF. CDR3 bases: TGTGCCAGCAGACCCCAGGGGCGGTCCTATAATTCACCCCTCCACTTT.

The chain links TRBV2 to TRBJ1-3, with D tentatively TRBD1 (5 bases). Germline values: CDR1 SNHLY, CDR2 FYNNEI. The CDR3 has 16 residues. V was cut by 4 bases and J by 2 bases, with 15 bases left in between. CDR3: CASSAMSGATGNTIYF. CDR3 nucleotides: TGTGCCAGCAGTGCGATGAGTGGGGCTACTGGAAACACCATATATTTT.

The gene calls are TRBV10-1 and TRBJ1-5, with TRBD1 matching over 10 bases. The J segment lost 6 bases and the V segment lost 11 bases, leaving 7 bases of the junction unmatched. This CDR3 has 13 residues. Looked up from germline, CDR1 is WNHNN and CDR2 is SYGVQD (reference sequence). The CDR3 region has the DNA TGCGCCGGGACAGGGGATGGGTGTCAGCCCCAGCATTTT. It specifies CAGTGDGCQPQHF.

The CDR3 region is CASSRGRLWASGSSEQYF. For the CDR3, the DNA is TGTGCCAGCAGCCGGGGGCGCCTGTGGGCTAGCGGGTCGTCCGAGCAGTACTTC. The chain couples TRBV7-8 to TRBJ2-7; 8 positions match TRBD2. The CDR3 runs to 18 residues. With 5 bases clipped from V and 6 bases from J, the junction kept 21 bases outside the gene matches. Germline assignment: CDR1 SGHVS and CDR2 FQNEAQ.